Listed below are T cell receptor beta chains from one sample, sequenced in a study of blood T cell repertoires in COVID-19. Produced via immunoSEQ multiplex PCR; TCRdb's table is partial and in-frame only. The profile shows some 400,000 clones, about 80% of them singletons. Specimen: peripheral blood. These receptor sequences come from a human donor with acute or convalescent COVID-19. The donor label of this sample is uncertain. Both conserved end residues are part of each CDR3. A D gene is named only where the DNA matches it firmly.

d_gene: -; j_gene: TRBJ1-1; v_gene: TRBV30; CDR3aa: CAWRNDRRAEAFF
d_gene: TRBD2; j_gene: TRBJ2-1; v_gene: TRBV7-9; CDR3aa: CASSRRTGGMNEQFF
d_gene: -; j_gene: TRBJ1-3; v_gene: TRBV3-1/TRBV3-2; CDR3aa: CASSLSHLRNTIYF
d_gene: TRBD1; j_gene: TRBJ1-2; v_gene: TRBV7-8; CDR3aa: CASSPRGQSNYGYTF
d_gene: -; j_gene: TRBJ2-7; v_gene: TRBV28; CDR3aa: CASRERGFRYEQYF
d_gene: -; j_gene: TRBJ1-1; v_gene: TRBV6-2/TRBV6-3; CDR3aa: CASSYLNRADKAFF
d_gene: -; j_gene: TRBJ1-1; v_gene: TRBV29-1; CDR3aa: CSVEDSAGWRNTEAFF
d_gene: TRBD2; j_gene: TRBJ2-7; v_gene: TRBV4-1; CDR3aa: CASSLTSGGIYEQYF
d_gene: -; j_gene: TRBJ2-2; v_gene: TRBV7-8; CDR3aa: CASSREGGASTGELFF
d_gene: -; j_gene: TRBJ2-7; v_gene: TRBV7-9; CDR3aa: CASSLKGLYEQYF
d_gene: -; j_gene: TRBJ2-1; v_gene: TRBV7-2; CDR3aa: CASSLGIAKYEQFF
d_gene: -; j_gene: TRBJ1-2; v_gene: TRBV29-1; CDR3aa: CSVEGSGRVGYTF
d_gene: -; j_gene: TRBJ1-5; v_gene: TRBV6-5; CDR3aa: CASGPTGVSNQPQHF
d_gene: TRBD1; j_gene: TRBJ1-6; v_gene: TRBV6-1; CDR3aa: CASRDREFTPLHF
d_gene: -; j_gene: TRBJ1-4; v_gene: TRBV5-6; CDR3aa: CASSLNPGESEKLFF
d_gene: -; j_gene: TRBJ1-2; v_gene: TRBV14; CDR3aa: CASSHRQQNYGYTF
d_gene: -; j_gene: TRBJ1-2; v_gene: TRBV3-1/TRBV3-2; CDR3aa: CASSRGGQGGYTF
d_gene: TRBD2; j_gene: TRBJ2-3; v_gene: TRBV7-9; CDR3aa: CASSLVFSGIADTQYF
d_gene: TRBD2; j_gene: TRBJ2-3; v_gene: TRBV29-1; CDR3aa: CSVAGGFGPDTQYF
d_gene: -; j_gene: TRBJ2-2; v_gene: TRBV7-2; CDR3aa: CASSLARQGWRAGELFF
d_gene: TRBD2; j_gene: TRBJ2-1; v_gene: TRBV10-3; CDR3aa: CAISGSGSGIVDEQFF
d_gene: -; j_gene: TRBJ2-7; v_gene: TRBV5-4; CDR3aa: CASSLRLAPYEQYF
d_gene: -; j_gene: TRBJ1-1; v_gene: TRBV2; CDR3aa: CASSRQLNTEAFF
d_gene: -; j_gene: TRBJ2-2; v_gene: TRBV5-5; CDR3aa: CASSFLAVANTGELFF
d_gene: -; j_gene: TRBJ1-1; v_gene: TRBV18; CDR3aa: CASSPQTGSKTEAFF
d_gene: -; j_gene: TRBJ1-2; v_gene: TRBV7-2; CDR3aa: CASSLDPGGSYYGYTF
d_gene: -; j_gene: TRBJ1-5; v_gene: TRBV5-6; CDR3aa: CASSWRQANQPQHF
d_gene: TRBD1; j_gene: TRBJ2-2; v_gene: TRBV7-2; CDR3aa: CASSFPGQGYTGELFF
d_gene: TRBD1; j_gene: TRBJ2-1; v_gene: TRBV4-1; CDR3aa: CASSRETGSAYNEQFF
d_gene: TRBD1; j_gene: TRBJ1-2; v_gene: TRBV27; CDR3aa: CASSLWAGGGKPYGYTF
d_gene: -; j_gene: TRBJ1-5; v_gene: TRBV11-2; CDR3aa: CASGQLNQPQHF
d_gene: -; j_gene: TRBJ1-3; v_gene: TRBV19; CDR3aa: CASSIGRDYSGNTIYF
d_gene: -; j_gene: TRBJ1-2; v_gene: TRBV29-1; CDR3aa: CSVEAGVYGYTF
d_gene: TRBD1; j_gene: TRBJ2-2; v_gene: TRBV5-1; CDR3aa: CASSPGKKVGTGVPGELFF
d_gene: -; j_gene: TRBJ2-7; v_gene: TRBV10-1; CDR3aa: CASSPGVERLYEQYF
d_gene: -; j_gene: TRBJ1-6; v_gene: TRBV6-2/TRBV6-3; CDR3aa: CASSSHGGGNSPLHF
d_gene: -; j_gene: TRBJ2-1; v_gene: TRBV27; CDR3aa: CASSLKQKNEQFF
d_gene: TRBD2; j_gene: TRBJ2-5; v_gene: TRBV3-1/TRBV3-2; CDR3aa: CASSQTRLAGLLQETQYF
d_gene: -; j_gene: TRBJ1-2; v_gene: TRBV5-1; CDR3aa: CASSPTGGEGYGYTF
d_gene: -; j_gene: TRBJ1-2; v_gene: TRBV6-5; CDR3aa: CASRGGLSGGYTF
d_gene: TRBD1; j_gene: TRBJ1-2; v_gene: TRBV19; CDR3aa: CASKVRDREYEDYGYTF
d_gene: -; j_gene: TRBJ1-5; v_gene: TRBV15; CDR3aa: CATSTRTAQPQHF
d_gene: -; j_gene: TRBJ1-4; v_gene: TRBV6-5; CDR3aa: CASSQTRNEKLFF
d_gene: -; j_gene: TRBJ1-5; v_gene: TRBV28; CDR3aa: CASKGRGTQKNQPQHF
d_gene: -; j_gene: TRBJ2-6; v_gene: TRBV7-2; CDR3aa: CASSFITGSGANVLTF
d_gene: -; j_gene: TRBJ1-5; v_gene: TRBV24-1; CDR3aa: CATSGGSSNQPQHF
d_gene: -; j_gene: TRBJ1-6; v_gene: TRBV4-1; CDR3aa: CASSEVPYNSPLHF
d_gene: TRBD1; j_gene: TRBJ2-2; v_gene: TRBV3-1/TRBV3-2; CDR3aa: CASSQYTFRGRVGELFF